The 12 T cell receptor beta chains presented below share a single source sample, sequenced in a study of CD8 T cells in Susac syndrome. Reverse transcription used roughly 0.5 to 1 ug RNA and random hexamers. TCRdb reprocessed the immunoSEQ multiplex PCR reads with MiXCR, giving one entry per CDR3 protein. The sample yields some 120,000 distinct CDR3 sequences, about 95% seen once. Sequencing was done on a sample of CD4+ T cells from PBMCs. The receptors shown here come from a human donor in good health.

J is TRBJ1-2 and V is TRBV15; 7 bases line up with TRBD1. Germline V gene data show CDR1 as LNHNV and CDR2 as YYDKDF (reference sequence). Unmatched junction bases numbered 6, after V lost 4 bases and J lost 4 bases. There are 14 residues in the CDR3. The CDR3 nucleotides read TGTGCCACCAGCAATGGGGACAGACCCTATGGCTACACCTTC. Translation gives CATSNGDRPYGYTF.

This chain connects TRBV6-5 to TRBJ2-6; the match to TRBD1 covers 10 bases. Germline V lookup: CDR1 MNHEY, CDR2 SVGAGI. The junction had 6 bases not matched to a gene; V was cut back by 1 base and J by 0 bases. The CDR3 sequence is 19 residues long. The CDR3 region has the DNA TGTGCCAGCAGTTACTTCGGGACAGGGGAGGGCTCTGGGGCCAACGTCCTGACTTTC. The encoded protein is CASSYFGTGEGSGANVLTF.

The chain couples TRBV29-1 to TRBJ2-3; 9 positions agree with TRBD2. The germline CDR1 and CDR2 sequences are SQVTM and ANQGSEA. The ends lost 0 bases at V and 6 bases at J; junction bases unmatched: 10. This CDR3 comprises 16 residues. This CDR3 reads CSVEDGLAGRPDTQYF. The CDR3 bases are TGCAGCGTTGAAGATGGGCTAGCGGGACGCCCGGATACGCAGTATTTT.

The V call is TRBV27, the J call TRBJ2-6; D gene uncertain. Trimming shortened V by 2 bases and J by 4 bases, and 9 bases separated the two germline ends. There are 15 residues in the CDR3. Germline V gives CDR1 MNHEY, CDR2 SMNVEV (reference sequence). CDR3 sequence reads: CASSLRSLGANVLTF. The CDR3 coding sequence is TGTGCCAGCAGTTTACGGAGCCTCGGGGCCAACGTCCTGACTTTC.

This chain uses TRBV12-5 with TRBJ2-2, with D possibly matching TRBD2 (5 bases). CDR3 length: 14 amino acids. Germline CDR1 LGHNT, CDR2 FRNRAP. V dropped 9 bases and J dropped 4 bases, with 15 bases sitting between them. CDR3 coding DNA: TGTGCTAGCGCGGGTAGTATCCCCACCGGGGAGCTGTTTTTT. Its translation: CASAGSIPTGELFF.

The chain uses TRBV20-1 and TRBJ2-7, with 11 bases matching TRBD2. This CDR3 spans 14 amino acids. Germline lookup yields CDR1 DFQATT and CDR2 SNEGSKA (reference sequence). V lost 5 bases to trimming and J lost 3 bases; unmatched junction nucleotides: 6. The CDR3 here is CSARLAGGIYEQYF. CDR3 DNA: TGCAGTGCTCGTCTAGCGGGAGGCATCTACGAGCAGTACTTC.

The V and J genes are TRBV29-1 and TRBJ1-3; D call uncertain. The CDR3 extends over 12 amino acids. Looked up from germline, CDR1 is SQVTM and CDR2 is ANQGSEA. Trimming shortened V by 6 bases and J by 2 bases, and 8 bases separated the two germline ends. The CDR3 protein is CSVGYAGNTIYF. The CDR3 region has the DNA TGCAGCGTGGGATACGCTGGAAACACCATATATTTT.

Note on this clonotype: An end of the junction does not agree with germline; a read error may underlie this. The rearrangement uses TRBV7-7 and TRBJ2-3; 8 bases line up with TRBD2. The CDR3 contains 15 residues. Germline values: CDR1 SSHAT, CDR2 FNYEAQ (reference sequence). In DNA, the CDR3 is TGTGCTAGCAGCCCCGGGGGGGGCGGCACAGATACGCAGTATTTT. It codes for CASSPGGGGTDTQYF.

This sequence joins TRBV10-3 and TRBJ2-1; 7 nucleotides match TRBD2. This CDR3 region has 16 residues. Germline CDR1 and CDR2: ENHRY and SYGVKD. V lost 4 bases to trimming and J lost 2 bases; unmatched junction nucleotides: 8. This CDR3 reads CAISVKRGGTYNEQFF. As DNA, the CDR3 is TGTGCCATCAGTGTAAAGCGGGGAGGGACCTACAATGAGCAGTTCTTC.

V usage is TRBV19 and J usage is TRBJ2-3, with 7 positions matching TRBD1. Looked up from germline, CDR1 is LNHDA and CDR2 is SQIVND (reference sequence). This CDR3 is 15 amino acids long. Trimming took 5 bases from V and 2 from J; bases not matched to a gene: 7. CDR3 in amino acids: CASSPKGQFTDTQYF. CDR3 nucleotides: TGTGCCAGTAGTCCTAAGGGACAGTTCACAGATACGCAGTATTTT.

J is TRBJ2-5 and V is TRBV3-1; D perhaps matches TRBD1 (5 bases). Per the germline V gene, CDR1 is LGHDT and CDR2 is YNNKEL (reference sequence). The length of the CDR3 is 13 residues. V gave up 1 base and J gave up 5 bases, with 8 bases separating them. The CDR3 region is CASSQGTLETQYF. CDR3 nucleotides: TGTGCCAGCAGCCAAGGGACATTGGAGACCCAGTACTTC.

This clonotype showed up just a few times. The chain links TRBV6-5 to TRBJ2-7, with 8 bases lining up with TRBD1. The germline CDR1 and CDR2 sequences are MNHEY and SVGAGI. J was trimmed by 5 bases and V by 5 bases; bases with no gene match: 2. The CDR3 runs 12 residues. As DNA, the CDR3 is TGTGCCAGCAGTACGACAGGGGACGAGCAGTACTTC. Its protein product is CASSTTGDEQYF.